The clone carrying this T cell receptor beta chain occurred many times. Its antigen is undetermined. The sample belongs to a study of response to subunit inactivated influenza vaccine. General study points: Few new T cells, the authors suggested, are recruited by each seasonal influenza vaccination.

TCRdb used MiXCR to reprocess the RT-PCR reads, holding one entry per CDR3 protein. The repertoire holds 560,000 or so distinct CDR3 sequences, roughly 8.2% seen once, with 10% to 15% in the top ten. Germline-derived CDR1 and CDR2 are LGHNA and YNFKEQ. Trimming removed 0 bases from V and 5 bases from J; junction bases left unmatched: 11. There are 17 residues in the CDR3. The chain joins TRBV4-2 to TRBJ2-3; 7 nucleotides agree with TRBD1. The source of this sequence is a man aged 50-75 years who received an inactivated influenza vaccine. Sequencing used PBMCs from blood, obtained about 23 months after vaccination. CDR3: CASSQDGAGSGGDTQYF. The DNA for the CDR3 is TGTGCCAGCAGCCAAGATGGGGCTGGCTCAGGGGGAGATACGCAGTATTTT.